This paragraph reports one TCR beta chain. This entry comes from a study of blood T cell repertoires in COVID-19. Turning to the study itself: Samples of COVID-19 (acute and convalescent) were obtained from the United States, Italy and Spain.

This table comes from immunoSEQ multiplex PCR, and its TCRdb copy is limited to in-frame clones, with some not included. The data show approximately 120,000 clones, around 63% seen once. The CDR3 totals 14 residues. The germline CDR1 and CDR2 sequences are MNHEY and SVGAGI. J was trimmed by 7 bases and V by 7 bases; bases with no gene match: 6. The rearrangement joins TRBV6-5 to TRBJ1-6, with 8 positions matching TRBD1. What was sequenced was peripheral blood. The receptor's source is a woman aged 70-85 years with acute or convalescent COVID-19. The CDR3 region has the DNA TGTGCCAGCACCTCAGGGGACAGGAATTCACCCCTCCACTTT. It specifies CASTSGDRNSPLHF.